Listed here are 30 T cell receptor beta chains from one sample, sequenced in a study of T cells in Graves' hyperthyroidism and ophthalmopathy. From RNA transcripts, TCR beta CDR3 regions were amplified. An initial round of RT-PCR targeting the TCR CDR3 relied on the HTBI primer set. TCRdb processed the multiplex PCR reads anew with MiXCR; each CDR3 protein has one entry. The table has more than 600,000 distinct CDR3 sequences, roughly 15% seen once. Sequenced: blood. The receptor set was obtained from a man aged 18 to 29 with Graves' hyperthyroidism.

The rearrangement joins TRBV30 to TRBJ1-2; D unresolved. CDR3 length equals 14 residues. The germline V gene encodes CDR1 GTSNPN and CDR2 SVGIG (reference sequence). V was cut by 3 bases and J by 5 bases, with 16 bases left in between. The CDR3 DNA follows: TGTGCCTGGAGCCCGTCGGGTTTCCCTTATGGCTACACCTTC. This gives the protein CAWSPSGFPYGYTF.

The chain combines TRBV4-1 with TRBJ2-7; 8 positions match TRBD1. V gave up 2 bases and J gave up 3 bases; unmatched junction bases: 6. There are 15 residues in the CDR3. From germline, CDR1 is MGHRA and CDR2 YSYEKL. The CDR3 nucleotides are TGCGCCAGCAGCCAAAAAACGGGACAGGACTACGAGCAGTACTTC. Translating gives CASSQKTGQDYEQYF.

This clonotype was detected many times. The chain is built from TRBV7-3 and TRBJ2-1, with D possibly matching TRBD1 (5 bases). CDR3 length: 14 residues. CDR1 SGHTA and CDR2 FQGTGA come from the germline V gene. V was pared by 5 bases and J by 5 bases, with 13 bases between. The CDR3 protein is CASSVTVGDNEQFF. In DNA form, the CDR3 reads TGTGCCAGCAGCGTCACCGTAGGGGACAATGAGCAGTTCTTC.

This clonotype was detected a few times. The rearrangement uses TRBV7-9 and TRBJ2-7; TRBD2 agrees at 9 bases. Per germline, CDR1 SEHNR and CDR2 FQNEAQ (reference sequence). There are 16 residues in the CDR3. J gave up 2 bases and V 5 bases, and 10 bases lay outside the gene matches. DNA of the CDR3: TGTGCCAGCAGCCGACGAACCGGGACTAGCACCTACGAGCAGTACTTC. As protein: CASSRRTGTSTYEQYF.

This clonotype has a count of ten or more. The V gene is TRBV18, the J gene TRBJ2-1; a weak D match, TRBD1 (5 bases). Between the trimmed V and J ends, which lost 3 bases and 3 bases, there was a span of 12 bases. The CDR3 contains 15 residues. Germline V CDR1 and CDR2: KGHSH, LQKENI. This CDR3 is CASSPATEYYNEQFF. The CDR3, as DNA: TGTGCCAGCTCACCGGCGACAGAGTACTACAATGAGCAGTTCTTC.

The J gene is TRBJ1-4, the V gene TRBV4-3; the D is unclear. This CDR3 has 16 residues. Per germline, CDR1 LGHNA and CDR2 YSLEER. V was pared by 2 bases and J by 12 bases, with 22 bases between. The CDR3 coding sequence is TGCGCCAGCAGCCAACTCCGGGCGGGCCCCTCAACCGAACTGTTTTTT. This translates into CASSQLRAGPSTELFF.

This clonotype was detected many times. The chain recombines TRBV7-2 with TRBJ2-2, with 11 bases that match TRBD2. Unmatched junction bases numbered 5, after V lost 5 bases and J lost 0 bases. Germline CDR1 SGHTA, CDR2 FQGNSA. The CDR3 sequence is 17 residues long. CDR3 DNA sequence: TGTGCCAGCAGCACGGGACTAGCGGAAGCGAACACCGGGGAGCTGTTTTTT. Translating it yields CASSTGLAEANTGELFF.

Ten or more counts support this clonotype. This chain uses TRBV29-1 with TRBJ2-7; 8 nucleotides align to TRBD1. From germline, CDR1 is SQVTM and CDR2 ANQGSEA. The CDR3 consists of 15 residues. V trimming: 2 bases; J trimming: 6 bases; junction bases outside the gene matches: 12. The CDR3, as DNA: TGCAGCGTTGAACTCGGGACAGGTGTTCCTGGCGAGCAGTACTTC. Its translation: CSVELGTGVPGEQYF.

The chain recombines TRBV7-2 with TRBJ2-7; 7 bases match TRBD2. The CDR3 sequence is 13 residues long. Germline V gives CDR1 SGHTA, CDR2 FQGNSA. After removal of 6 bases from V and 7 bases from J, the junction contained 9 bases not matched to a gene. This CDR3 reads CASRTRGRYEQYF. In DNA, the CDR3 is TGTGCCAGCAGGACTCGCGGGAGATATGAGCAGTACTTC.

As regards this clonotype: A read error is possible here, since a much larger clone lies one base away. The V call is TRBV28, the J call TRBJ2-7, with D unresolved. Germline V gene sequence: CDR1 MDHEN, CDR2 SYDVKM. This CDR3 has 14 amino acids. Deletions cut 0 bases from V and 6 bases from J, with 12 bases between. The CDR3 protein is CASSLCPQLGEQYF. CDR3 bases: TGTGCCAGCAGTTTATGCCCCCAGCTGGGCGAGCAGTACTTC.

This clonotype has only a few counts. J is TRBJ1-5 and V is TRBV16; D might be TRBD1 (6 bases). The CDR3 sequence is 15 residues long. Trimming removed 5 bases at V and 1 base at J, with 12 bases between. Germline CDR1 and CDR2: KGHSY and FQNENV. The CDR3: CASSELDRSNQPQHF. CDR3 DNA: TGTGCCAGCAGCGAGCTGGACAGAAGCAATCAGCCCCAGCATTTT.

The gene calls are TRBV6-2 or TRBV6-3 and TRBJ2-2, with D maybe TRBD1 (6 bases). Trimming took 6 bases from V and 6 from J, leaving 11 bases between them. This CDR3 has 13 amino acids. Germline lookup yields CDR1 MNHEY and CDR2 SVGEGT. As DNA, the CDR3 is TGTGCCAGCAGCAACAGGGAGCCCGGGGAGCTGTTTTTT. Protein product: CASSNREPGELFF.

With regard to this clonotype: A read error may explain this, as a much larger clone is one base away. This chain joins TRBV6-2 or TRBV6-3 and TRBJ2-2, with D uncertain. V was pared by 2 bases and J by 6 bases, with 4 bases between. Looked up from germline, CDR1 is MNHEY and CDR2 is SVGEGT. The CDR3 extends over 12 amino acids. The CDR3 sequence: CASSYDPGELFF. CDR3 DNA: TGTGCCAGCAGTTACGACCCCGGGGAGCTGTTTTTT.

This clonotype was observed at least ten times. This rearrangement joins TRBV28 to TRBJ1-5, with 7 bases fitting TRBD1. Germline V gene data show CDR1 as MDHEN and CDR2 as SYDVKM. V lost 3 bases and J lost 7; bases outside the gene matches: 6. The CDR3 length is 14 residues. The CDR3 loop is CASSLTGTGQPQHF. The DNA for the CDR3 is TGTGCCAGCAGTTTGACAGGGACTGGGCAGCCCCAGCATTTT.

This clonotype was seen repeatedly, ten times or more. The rearrangement uses TRBV2 and TRBJ2-7; D not resolved. The CDR3 extends over 12 amino acids. Trimming pared 6 bases from V and 6 bases from J, leaving 12 bases between. Germline CDR1 and CDR2: SNHLY and FYNNEI. CDR3 protein: CASRPTLGEQYF. CDR3 coding DNA: TGTGCCAGCAGGCCTACGTTGGGCGAGCAGTACTTC.

About this clonotype: A much larger clone sits a single nucleotide away, making a read error possible. J is TRBJ1-1 and V is TRBV28; D gene unclear. Per the germline V gene, CDR1 is MDHEN and CDR2 is SYDVKM. The V end was cut by 6 bases, the J end by 1 base, with 12 bases between. The CDR3 contains 14 residues. This CDR3 reads CASRHPRANTEAFF. For the CDR3, the DNA is TGTGCCAGCAGGCACCCGCGGGCGAACACTGAAGCTTTCTTT.

This chain uses TRBV2 with TRBJ1-1; D not certain. From germline, CDR1 is SNHLY and CDR2 FYNNEI. V was clipped by 5 bases and J by 0 bases, with 16 bases between them. The CDR3 runs 16 residues. The CDR3 sequence is CASSYSRQTMNTEAFF. For the CDR3, the DNA is TGTGCCAGCAGTTATTCTCGCCAGACCATGAACACTGAAGCTTTCTTT.

J is TRBJ2-5 and V is TRBV20-1, with TRBD2 matching over 10 bases. Germline V gene lookup returns CDR1 DFQATT and CDR2 SNEGSKA (reference sequence). The CDR3 totals 14 residues. V trimming: 7 bases; J trimming: 4 bases; junction bases outside the gene matches: 9. The CDR3 spells CSVISGRAGETQYF. CDR3 bases: TGCAGTGTTATCAGCGGGAGGGCTGGAGAGACCCAGTACTTC.

The sample holds one count of this clonotype. A much larger clone sits a single nucleotide away, making a read error possible. The V gene is TRBV24-1, the J gene TRBJ2-3; D is unresolved. Germline V gene lookup returns CDR1 KGHDR and CDR2 SFDVKD. The CDR3 extends over 14 amino acids. CDR3 in DNA: TGTGCCACCAGTGGAGGACGGAACACAGATACGCAGTGTTTT. Its protein product is CATSGGRNTDTQCF.

This clonotype was detected many times. The genes are TRBV7-9 and TRBJ2-3; D not resolved. The CDR3 sequence is 15 residues long. The V gene lost 5 bases and the J gene lost 0 bases, with 12 bases spanning the gap. Germline CDR1 is SEHNR and CDR2 is FQNEAQ (reference sequence). CDR3 amino acids: CASSPRVVSTDTQYF. As DNA, the CDR3 is TGTGCCAGCAGCCCTCGGGTTGTCAGCACAGATACGCAGTATTTT.

This chain uses TRBV4-3 with TRBJ2-1; weak D call: TRBD2 (5 bases). The V end was cut by 0 bases, the J end by 4 bases, with 10 bases between. The CDR3 is made up of 15 amino acids. Germline-derived CDR1 and CDR2 are LGHNA and YSLEER. The CDR3 sequence: CASSQDGLRYNEQFF. CDR3 bases: TGCGCCAGCAGCCAAGACGGACTCAGGTACAATGAGCAGTTCTTC.

A note on this clonotype: The junction departs from germline at one end; a sequencing error may be responsible. The genes are TRBV9 and TRBJ1-2, with 9 nucleotides matching TRBD1. Germline V gene sequence: CDR1 SGDLS, CDR2 YYNGEE. CDR3 length equals 15 residues. The CDR3 spells CASSPRDRALDGYTF. CDR3 DNA: TGTGCCAGCAGCCCACGGGACAGGGCCTTAGATGGATACACCTTC. Variable domain in full (rest from reference TRBV9 and TRBJ1-2): DSGVTQTPKHLITATGQRVTLRCSPRSGDLSVYWYQQSLDQGLQFLIQYYNGEERAKGNILERFSAQQFPDLHSELNLSSLELGDSALYFCASSPRDRALDGYTFGSGTRLTVV.

This sequence joins TRBV12-3 or TRBV12-4 and TRBJ2-1, with D tentatively TRBD1 (5 bases). There are 16 residues in the CDR3. V was cut by 1 base and J by 6 bases, with 16 bases left in between. This chain's CDR3 is CASSLGKGRRINEQFF. For the CDR3, the DNA is TGTGCCAGCAGTTTAGGGAAGGGGCGCCGGATCAATGAGCAGTTCTTC.

Only a few counts were recorded for this clonotype. V and J are TRBV7-3 and TRBJ1-6; D unclear. The CDR3 runs to 14 residues. Germline V gene lookup returns CDR1 SGHTA and CDR2 FQGTGA. The V end was cut by 4 bases, the J end by 7 bases, with 11 bases between. DNA for the CDR3: TGTGCCAGCAGCTCCCGGGAGAGGAATTCACCCCTCCACTTT. Amino acids: CASSSRERNSPLHF.

This clonotype occurred many times. This chain connects TRBV7-3 to TRBJ2-1, with D maybe TRBD2 (6 bases). The V end was cut by 0 bases, the J end by 7 bases, with 13 bases between. Germline V gene data show CDR1 as SGHTA and CDR2 as FQGTGA. The length of the CDR3 is 15 residues. The CDR3 loop reads CASSLTREKSNEQFF. The CDR3 bases are TGTGCCAGCAGCTTAACCCGGGAGAAATCAAATGAGCAGTTCTTC.

The chain recombines TRBV12-5 with TRBJ1-2, with TRBD1 matching 9 bases. Germline V gene sequence: CDR1 LGHNT, CDR2 FRNRAP. The CDR3 has 17 amino acids. Trimming cost V 5 bases and J 0 bases; bases outside gene matches: 10. The CDR3 DNA sequence: TGTGCTAGTGGTCCCAGACAGGGGGGACGGCCTAACTATGGCTACACCTTC. Protein product: CASGPRQGGRPNYGYTF.

This clonotype was seen many times. This sequence joins TRBV12-3 or TRBV12-4 and TRBJ2-2; perhaps TRBD2 as D (6 bases). V was shortened by 4 bases and J by 4 bases, with 10 bases between the two germline ends. The CDR3 has 14 residues. CDR3 amino acids: CASSSGGTTGELFF. In DNA, the CDR3 is TGTGCCAGCAGTTCCGGGGGAACCACCGGGGAGCTGTTTTTT.

This clonotype was observed many times. The rearrangement uses TRBV28 and TRBJ1-5, with D maybe TRBD1 (5 bases). Germline assignment: CDR1 MDHEN and CDR2 SYDVKM. The CDR3 is made up of 16 amino acids. Deletions cut 7 bases from V and 0 bases from J, with 16 bases between. CDR3 protein: CASNPFWGDSNQPQHF. CDR3 coding DNA: TGTGCCAGCAACCCTTTCTGGGGGGATAGCAATCAGCCCCAGCATTTT.

This clonotype was found a few times. The chain couples TRBV6-5 to TRBJ2-2, with TRBD2 matching 7 bases. The V and J ends lost 0 bases and 3 bases, in that order; junction bases with no gene match: 4. CDR1 and CDR2 from the germline V gene are MNHEY and SVGAGI. This CDR3 has 16 residues. CDR3 coding DNA: TGTGCCAGCAGTTACTCAGGCGGGAGTTACACCGGGGAGCTGTTTTTT. It translates to CASSYSGGSYTGELFF.

The V and J genes are TRBV3-1 and TRBJ1-6, with 7 bases matching TRBD1. CDR1 is LGHDT, CDR2 YNNKEL, per germline (reference sequence). J was trimmed by 8 bases and V by 1 base; bases with no gene match: 5. This CDR3 comprises 15 residues. The CDR3 sequence: CASSQGQGDYSPLHF. Written as DNA, the CDR3 is TGTGCCAGCAGCCAAGGGCAGGGGGACTATTCACCCCTCCACTTT. Full variable domain (missing parts from reference TRBV3-1 and TRBJ1-6): DTAVSQTPKYLVTQMGNDKSIKCEQNLGHDTMYWYKQDSKKFLKIMFSYNNKELIINETVPNRFSPKSPDKAHLNLHINSLELGDSAVYFCASSQGQGDYSPLHFGNGTRLTVT.